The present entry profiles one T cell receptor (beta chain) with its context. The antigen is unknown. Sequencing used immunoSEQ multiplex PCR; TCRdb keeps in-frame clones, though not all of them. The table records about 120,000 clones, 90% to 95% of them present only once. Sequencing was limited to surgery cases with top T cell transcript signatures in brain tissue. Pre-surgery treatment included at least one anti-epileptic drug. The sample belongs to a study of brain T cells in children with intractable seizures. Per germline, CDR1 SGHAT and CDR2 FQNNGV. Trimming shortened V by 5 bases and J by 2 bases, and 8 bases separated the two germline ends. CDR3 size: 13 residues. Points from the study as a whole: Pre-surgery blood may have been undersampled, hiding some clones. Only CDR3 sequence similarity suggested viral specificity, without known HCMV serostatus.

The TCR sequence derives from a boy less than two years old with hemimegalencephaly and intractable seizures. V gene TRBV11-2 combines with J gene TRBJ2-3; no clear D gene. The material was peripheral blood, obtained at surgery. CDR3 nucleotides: TGTGCCAGCAGCCACTCAGCCACAGATACGCAGTATTTT. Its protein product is CASSHSATDTQYF.